Below are 12 T cell receptor beta chains sequenced from a single sample in a study of cytomegalovirus exposure and HLA in healthy donors. PCR employed 60 Vbeta and 13 Jbeta primers. Assay used: immunoSEQ multiplex PCR; TCRdb lists only in-frame clones, some missing. The sample includes around 170,000 clones, more than 65% of them seen just once. The material sequenced was PBMCs. The receptors derive from a woman aged 25 to 39 in good health and CMV-seropositive.

The gene calls are TRBV2 and TRBJ2-7, with 9 bases lining up with TRBD1. V lost 7 bases to trimming and J lost 5 bases; unmatched junction nucleotides: 6. This CDR3 is built from 13 residues. Germline CDR1 and CDR2: SNHLY and FYNNEI. CDR3 protein: CASTGDRVHEQYF. The CDR3 coding sequence is TGTGCCAGCACGGGGGACAGGGTACACGAGCAGTACTTC.

There are a few counts of this clone. The chain is built from TRBV6-5 and TRBJ2-7; 8 bases are shared with TRBD1. The germline V gene encodes CDR1 MNHEY and CDR2 SVGAGI. Losses at the gene ends were 6 bases for V and 1 base for J; bases not matched to a gene: 5. This CDR3 has 14 residues. CDR3 protein: CASRATGGSYEQYF. The CDR3 nucleotides read TGTGCCAGCAGAGCAACAGGGGGGTCCTACGAGCAGTACTTC.

V usage is TRBV9 and J usage is TRBJ2-1; TRBD2 might be the D (5 bases). The V end lost 1 base, the J end lost 9 bases, and 8 bases lay between the germline ends. Germline CDR1 and CDR2: SGDLS and YYNGEE. CDR3 length: 12 amino acids. The DNA for the CDR3 is TGTGCCAGCAGCGTAACTAGTCTTGAGCAGTTCTTC. Encoded protein: CASSVTSLEQFF.

The chain is built from TRBV7-2 and TRBJ2-7; 8 positions agree with TRBD2. The CDR3 sequence is 16 residues long. V gave up 0 bases and J gave up 1 base; unmatched junction bases: 5. The germline V gene encodes CDR1 SGHTA and CDR2 FQGNSA. CDR3: CASSLAGAGGSYEQYF. The CDR3 nucleotides read TGTGCCAGCAGCTTAGCGGGCGCGGGGGGTTCCTACGAGCAGTACTTC.

There are a few counts of this clone. V gene TRBV2 combines with J gene TRBJ2-5; D may be TRBD2 (6 bases). The CDR3 has 13 residues. Germline-derived CDR1 and CDR2 are SNHLY and FYNNEI. Trimming pared 7 bases from V and 0 bases from J, leaving 9 bases between. The CDR3 region is CASIRGYQETQYF. CDR3 in DNA: TGTGCCAGCATTCGGGGGTACCAAGAGACCCAGTACTTC. The full variable domain, rest sourced from reference TRBV2 and TRBJ2-5, is EPEVTQTPSHQVTQMGQEVILRCVPISNHLYFYWYRQILGQKVEFLVSFYNNEISEKSEIFDDQFSVERPDGSNFTLKIRSTKLEDSAMYFCASIRGYQETQYFGPGTRLLVL.

The chain has TRBV9 and TRBJ2-5; TRBD2 aligns across 12 bases. The J segment lost 4 bases and the V segment lost 2 bases, leaving 6 bases of the junction unmatched. CDR3 length: 16 residues. Looked up from germline, CDR1 is SGDLS and CDR2 is YYNGEE. The CDR3 region has the DNA TGTGCCAGCAGCGTCCCGACTAGCGGGGGCGGAGAGACCCAGTACTTC. Translation: CASSVPTSGGGETQYF.

V is TRBV7-2 and J is TRBJ2-3; D is possibly TRBD1 (5 bases). The CDR3 contains 13 residues. CDR1 SGHTA and CDR2 FQGNSA come from the germline V gene. Trimming took off 4 bases at V and 6 bases at J, with 11 bases between the two ends. The CDR3 coding sequence is TGTGCCAGCAGCTCCTTGGCAGGGGATACGCAGTATTTT. It is translated as CASSSLAGDTQYF.

This rearrangement joins TRBV18 to TRBJ2-1; the match to TRBD1 covers 11 bases. Germline CDR1 KGHSH, CDR2 LQKENI. J was trimmed by 6 bases and V by 2 bases; bases with no gene match: 0. CDR3 length: 14 residues. Here the CDR3 DNA reads TGTGCCAGCTCACCAGGGACAGGGGGCAATGAGCAGTTCTTC. Translated, it gives CASSPGTGGNEQFF.

The chain joins TRBV4-2 to TRBJ2-7; D not resolved. The germline V gene has CDR1 LGHNA and CDR2 YNFKEQ. The CDR3 is 16 amino acids. Trimming removed 0 bases at V and 2 bases at J, with 14 bases between. For the CDR3, the DNA is TGTGCCAGCAGCCAAGATTATCGAACATCAACCTACGAGCAGTACTTC. Its translation: CASSQDYRTSTYEQYF.

To note about this clone: This sample also contains other DNA sequences that code for the same CDR3. V usage is TRBV11-2 and J usage is TRBJ2-5; 7 positions agree with TRBD1. CDR1 is SGHAT, CDR2 FQNNGV, per germline. V dropped 5 bases and J dropped 3; count of bases not matched to a gene: 3. This CDR3 spans 13 amino acids. This CDR3 reads CASSPGTEETQYF. The CDR3 nucleotides are TGTGCCAGCAGCCCAGGGACAGAAGAGACCCAGTACTTC.

The gene calls are TRBV5-6 and TRBJ1-4; 7 positions agree with TRBD1. After removal of 5 bases from V and 8 bases from J, the junction contained 12 bases not matched to a gene. Germline CDR1 reads SGHDT; CDR2 reads YYEEEE. This CDR3 is 15 amino acids long. For the CDR3, the DNA is TGTGCCAGCAGGCGGGGACAGACTAATGTAGAAAAACTGTTTTTT. Encoded protein: CASRRGQTNVEKLFF.

The CDR3 coding sequence is TGTGCCAGCAGCTTAGGTGAGATTCCCCGCGAGCAGTACTTC. Its translation: CASSLGEIPREQYF. The rearrangement links TRBV7-2 to TRBJ2-7; unclear D gene. The CDR3 contains 14 residues. Germline V gene data show CDR1 as SGHTA and CDR2 as FQGNSA. V was cut by 1 base and J by 6 bases, with 13 bases left in between.